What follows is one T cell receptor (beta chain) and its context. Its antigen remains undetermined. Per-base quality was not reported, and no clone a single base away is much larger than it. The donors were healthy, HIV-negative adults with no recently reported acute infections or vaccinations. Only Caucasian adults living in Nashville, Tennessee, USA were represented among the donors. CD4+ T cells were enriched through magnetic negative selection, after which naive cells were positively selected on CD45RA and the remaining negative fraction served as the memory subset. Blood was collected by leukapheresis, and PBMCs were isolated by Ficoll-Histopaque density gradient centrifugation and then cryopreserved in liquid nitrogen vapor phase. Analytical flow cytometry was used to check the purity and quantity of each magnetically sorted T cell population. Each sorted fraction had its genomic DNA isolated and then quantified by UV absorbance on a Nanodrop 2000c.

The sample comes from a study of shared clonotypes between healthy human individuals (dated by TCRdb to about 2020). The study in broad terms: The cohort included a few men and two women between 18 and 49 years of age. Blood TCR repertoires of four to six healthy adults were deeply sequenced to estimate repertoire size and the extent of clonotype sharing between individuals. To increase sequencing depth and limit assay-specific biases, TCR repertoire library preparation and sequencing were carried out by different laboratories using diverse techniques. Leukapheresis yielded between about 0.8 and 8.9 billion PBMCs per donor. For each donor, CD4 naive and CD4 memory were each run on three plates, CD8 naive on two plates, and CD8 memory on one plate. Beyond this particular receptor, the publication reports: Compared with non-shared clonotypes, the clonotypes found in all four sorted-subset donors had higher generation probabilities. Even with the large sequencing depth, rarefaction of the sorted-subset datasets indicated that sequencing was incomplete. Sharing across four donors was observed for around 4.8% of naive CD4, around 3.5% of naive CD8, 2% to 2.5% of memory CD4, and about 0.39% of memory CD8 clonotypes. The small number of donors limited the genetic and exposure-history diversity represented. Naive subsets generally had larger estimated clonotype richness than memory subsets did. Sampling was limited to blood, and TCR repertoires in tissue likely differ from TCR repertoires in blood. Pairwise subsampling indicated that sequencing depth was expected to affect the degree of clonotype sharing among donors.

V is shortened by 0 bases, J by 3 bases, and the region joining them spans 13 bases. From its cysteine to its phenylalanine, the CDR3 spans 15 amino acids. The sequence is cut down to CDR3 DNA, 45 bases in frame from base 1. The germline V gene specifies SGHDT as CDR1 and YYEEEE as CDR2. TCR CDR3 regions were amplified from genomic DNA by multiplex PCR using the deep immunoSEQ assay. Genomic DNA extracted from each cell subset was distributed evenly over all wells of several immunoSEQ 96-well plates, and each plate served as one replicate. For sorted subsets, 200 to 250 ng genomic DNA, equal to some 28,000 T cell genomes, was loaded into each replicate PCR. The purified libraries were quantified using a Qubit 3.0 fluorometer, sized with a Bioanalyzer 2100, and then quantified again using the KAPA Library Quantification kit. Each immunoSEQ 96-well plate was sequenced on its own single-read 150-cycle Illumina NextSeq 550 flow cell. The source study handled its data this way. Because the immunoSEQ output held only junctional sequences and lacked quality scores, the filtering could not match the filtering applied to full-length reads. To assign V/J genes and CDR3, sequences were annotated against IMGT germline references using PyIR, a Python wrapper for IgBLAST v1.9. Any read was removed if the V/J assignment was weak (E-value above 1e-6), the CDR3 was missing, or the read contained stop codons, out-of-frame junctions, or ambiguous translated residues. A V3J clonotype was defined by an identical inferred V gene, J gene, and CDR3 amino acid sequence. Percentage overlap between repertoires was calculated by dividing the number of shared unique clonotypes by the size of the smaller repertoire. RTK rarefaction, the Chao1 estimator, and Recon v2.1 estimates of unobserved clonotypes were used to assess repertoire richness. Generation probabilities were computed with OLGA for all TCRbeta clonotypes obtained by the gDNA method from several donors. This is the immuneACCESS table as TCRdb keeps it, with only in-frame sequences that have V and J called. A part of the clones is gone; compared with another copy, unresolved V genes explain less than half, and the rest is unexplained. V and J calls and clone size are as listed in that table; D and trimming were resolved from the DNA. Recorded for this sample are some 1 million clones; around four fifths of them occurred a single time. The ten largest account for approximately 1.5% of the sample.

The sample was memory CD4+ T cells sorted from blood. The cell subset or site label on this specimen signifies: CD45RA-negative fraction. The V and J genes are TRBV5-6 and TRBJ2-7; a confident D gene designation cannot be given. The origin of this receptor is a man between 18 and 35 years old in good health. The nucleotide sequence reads TGTGCCAGCAGCTTGGGGCAGTTAATGATCTACGAGCAGTACTTC. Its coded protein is CASSLGQLMIYEQYF.